The clone carrying this TCR beta chain was detected ten times or more. Antigen: not known. All patients were untreated before thyroid surgery. The record originates from a study of metastatic and nonmetastatic thyroid tumors. On the study more broadly: Repertoire comparison spanned blood and tumor or nodule tissue of malignant and benign thyroid patients. Study-level points and caveats: Benign nodules reportedly had significantly lower TCR beta diversity than malignant thyroid tumors in blood and tumor.

TCRdb used MiXCR to call clones anew from the PCR reads. The sample holds about 59,000 clones, about a sixth seen once. V lost 6 bases and J lost 7, with 19 bases in between. Germline V gene lookup returns CDR1 MNHEY and CDR2 SMNVEV (reference sequence). The CDR3 consists of 14 residues. The source of this sequence is a male donor with papillary thyroid cancer or a benign thyroid nodule (not recorded which). Some clones in this sample may be carry-over from other donors' samples. The chain uses TRBV27 and TRBJ2-7; D not certain. Material: blood. DNA of the CDR3: TGTGCCAGCAGGCCACGGGTCGCAACGCGGGAGCAGTACTTC. It specifies CASRPRVATREQYF.